These T cell receptor beta chains were read from a single sample in a study of vaccination and CD4 T cells after COVID-19. These TCRs are of unknown antigen specificity. TCRdb re-derived calls from the PCR reads in MiXCR, one entry per CDR3 protein. The sample lists 20,000 or so distinct CDR3 sequences; 25% to 30% were seen once. Sequences were obtained from cultured CD4+ T cells from blood. The origin of the receptors is a human donor with COVID-19. The conserved cysteine and the conserved F or W are not part of the CDR3 here. A D gene is named only where the DNA matches it firmly. Part of the rows lack a size; the others show once, few, many or a class for expanded clones.

v_gene	abundance	j_gene	d_gene	CDR3aa
TRBV29-1	.	TRBJ2-5	.	SVDGRIGKTQY
TRBV27	few	TRBJ1-6	.	ASSPSGGYNSPLH
TRBV29-1	once	TRBJ1-2	TRBD1	SVESGGGGYT
TRBV25-1	few	TRBJ1-1	.	ASSEWQGNTEAF
TRBV20-1	.	TRBJ2-7	.	SAPSDVIYEQY
TRBV12-3/TRBV12-4	.	TRBJ1-5	.	ASSSPGTASQPQH
TRBV6-1	.	TRBJ1-5	.	ASSEGGGRDQPQH
TRBV5-1	.	TRBJ2-7	.	ASGLEWAYEQY
TRBV20-1	.	TRBJ2-1	TRBD2	SAYTGTSGARQF
TRBV18	once	TRBJ2-7	.	ASSSGVDSYEQY
TRBV10-3	few	TRBJ1-6	.	AITAGAGFNSPLH
TRBV29-1	.	TRBJ1-1	.	SGQKNTEAF
TRBV28	.	TRBJ2-1	TRBD2	ASSRGDLEQF
TRBV20-1	.	TRBJ1-6	TRBD1	SAREVGGQGVSPLH
TRBV18	.	TRBJ1-5	TRBD1	ASSPGQGSNQPQH
TRBV14	few	TRBJ2-7	TRBD1	ASSLPGTGAREQY
TRBV28	.	TRBJ1-1	TRBD1	ASSTLTGETEAF
TRBV7-2	few	TRBJ2-3	.	ASSSRDTQY
TRBV2	.	TRBJ1-5	.	ASSPTGFNQPQH
TRBV6-1	few	TRBJ2-2	.	ASSKTTGELF
TRBV2	.	TRBJ1-1	.	ASREDTEAF
TRBV24-1	few	TRBJ2-1	TRBD1	ATSDTTGFEQF
TRBV20-1	few	TRBJ2-5	.	SARGAGKVGQETQY
TRBV20-1	few	TRBJ2-1	.	SARLWGAYNEQF
TRBV11-2	.	TRBJ2-7	.	ASSLAVGGHEQY
TRBV20-1	.	TRBJ2-7	TRBD1	SAITLDRGNEQY
TRBV7-6	few	TRBJ2-5	.	ASSLASHTPQETQY
TRBV20-1	.	TRBJ1-3	.	SAIRGAPNTIY
TRBV12-3/TRBV12-4	few	TRBJ1-2	.	ASFKYRVDGYT
TRBV20-1	.	TRBJ2-7	TRBD1	SARPGQGLFEQY
TRBV6-2/TRBV6-3	few	TRBJ2-3	.	ASSLDVSASTDTQY
TRBV7-6	few	TRBJ2-2	TRBD1	ASSRPGGTGGPGELF
TRBV11-2	.	TRBJ2-3	.	ASSLGVVVSEDTQY
TRBV19	few	TRBJ2-4	TRBD1	ASRRQTGANIQY
TRBV7-6	.	TRBJ2-5	TRBD1	ASSPPDRVLPYQETQY
TRBV28	.	TRBJ2-1	.	ASSFTSPGKLYNEQF
TRBV5-1	few	TRBJ2-7	TRBD1	ASSLTGQAYEQY
TRBV18	.	TRBJ2-5	TRBD2	ASSPGLAGAGGTQY
TRBV6-5	.	TRBJ2-7	.	ASSYSGAPEQY
TRBV6-2/TRBV6-3	.	TRBJ2-3	.	ASSQGLGTTSTDTQY
TRBV6-2/TRBV6-3	.	TRBJ1-4	TRBD1	ASSPTGTGYEKLF
TRBV20-1	.	TRBJ1-5	.	SARDSGRQRNNNQPQH
TRBV30	.	TRBJ2-5	TRBD2	AWSVGGGQETQY
TRBV6-5	few	TRBJ1-1	.	ASSYYTEAF
TRBV6-2/TRBV6-3	.	TRBJ2-3	.	ASSYARVASQGDTQY
TRBV6-1	.	TRBJ2-3	.	ASSVAQGADTQY
TRBV7-3	.	TRBJ2-3	.	ASSLTPRTDTQY
TRBV7-3	few	TRBJ2-2	.	ASSLGYDGELF
TRBV24-1	.	TRBJ2-5	.	ATSSRAQETQY
TRBV7-9	few	TRBJ1-1	.	ASSPTRQRLNTEAF
TRBV7-2	few	TRBJ1-6	.	ASSLEGDDNSPLH
TRBV5-1	few	TRBJ2-7	.	ASSLDAGVGYEQY
TRBV25-1	few	TRBJ1-1	TRBD1	ASSGQGFGEAF
TRBV30	few	TRBJ1-1	.	AWSQTGGREAF
TRBV28	.	TRBJ1-5	.	ASTYSNQPQH
TRBV6-1	.	TRBJ1-1	TRBD1	ASSARRDRTGMNTEAF
TRBV2	few	TRBJ2-3	.	ASSGTPEPTDTQY
TRBV20-1	.	TRBJ2-3	.	SARETTDTQY
TRBV7-9	medium-sized	TRBJ1-3	.	ASSNPGGISGNTIY
TRBV6-5	.	TRBJ2-7	.	ASSYSTKPYEQY